This T cell receptor (beta chain) was sequenced during a study of blood T cell repertoires in COVID-19. Original data processing: It was from reference gene primer amplification that nucleated cell counts were estimated. Method: immunoSEQ multiplex PCR; TCRdb's copy keeps in-frame clones and lacks some. V and J calls and clone size follow that table, whereas D and trimming were derived from the DNA. Of 250,000 to 300,000 clones in the sample, 70% to 90% were seen once. The CDR3 runs 15 residues. V was trimmed by 1 base and J by 2 bases, leaving 10 bases between them. The germline CDR1 and CDR2 sequences are SGHNT and YYREEE (reference sequence).

The sample comprised peripheral blood. This clonotype was obtained from a man younger than 35 with active or convalescent COVID-19. V and J are TRBV5-4 and TRBJ1-3, with D tentatively TRBD1 (5 bases). The CDR3 coding sequence is TGTGCCAGCAGCTTGAGAGCAGGGACTGGAAACACCATATATTTT. As protein: CASSLRAGTGNTIYF.